This passage covers 15 T cell receptor beta chains from one sample sequenced in a study of spatial heterogeneity in lung cancer (dated by TCRdb to between 2018 and 2021). The sample's time point, from its label and the paper: sample taken at primary tumor resection. For TCR sequencing, whole RNA was extracted from tumor and nontumor lung tissue, or from cryopreserved PBMC samples, and no cell sorting was done. Library preparation used 5' RACE. TCRdb records NextSeq 500 as the sequencer. TCRdb's own reprocessing of the public reads used fastp at Q25 and MiXCR and kept productive beta chains. CDR3 protein duplicates are merged, each entry listing the most common genes and DNA. The sample table holds roughly 82,000 distinct CDR3 sequences, of which roughly 12% were seen once. The ten most abundant clones make up approximately 4.2% of the sample. The sequenced sample was PBMCs, obtained at surgery. Receptors originate from a male donor with early-stage non-small cell lung cancer.

The CDR3 spells CASSEAGGPYEQYF. CDR3 in DNA: TGCGCCAGCAGTGAAGCGGGAGGGCCCTACGAGCAGTACTTC. V and J are TRBV5-1 and TRBJ2-7, with 10 bases identical to TRBD2. J gave up 2 bases and V 5 bases, and 4 bases lay outside the gene matches. This CDR3 spans 14 amino acids. Looked up from germline, CDR1 is SGHRS and CDR2 is YFSETQ.

This chain joins TRBV11-1 and TRBJ2-1; 8 bases are shared with TRBD2. The CDR3 totals 15 residues. The V gene's germline CDR1 is SGHAT and CDR2 FQDESV (reference sequence). Trimming removed 5 bases from V and 5 bases from J; junction bases left unmatched: 8. CDR3 coding DNA: TGTGCCAGCAGCGGTTACGGGGGGGCGAACAATGAGCAGTTCTTC. Its translation: CASSGYGGANNEQFF.

This clonotype was counted only a few times. The chain links TRBV4-2 to TRBJ2-3, with a tentative D call TRBD2 (6 bases). V was clipped by 8 bases and J by 4 bases, with 22 bases between them. The CDR3 contains 16 residues. CDR1 and CDR2 (germline): LGHNA, YNFKEQ. CDR3 in amino acids: CASRPEGGGQADTQYF. For the CDR3, the DNA is TGTGCCAGCCGCCCGGAAGGAGGAGGGCAAGCAGATACGCAGTATTTT.

The count of this clonotype is one. V and J are TRBV30 and TRBJ2-1, with 8 bases fitting TRBD1. This CDR3 has 13 residues. V lost 3 bases and J lost 8; bases outside the gene matches: 6. Germline-derived CDR1 and CDR2 are GTSNPN and SVGIG (reference sequence). CDR3 sequence (DNA): TGTGCCTGGAGATCGGCAGGGGGCGATGAGCAGTTCTTC. It translates to CAWRSAGGDEQFF.

This clonotype appeared once. The CDR3 protein is CASSEVVSGHTEAFF. CDR3 sequence (DNA): TGTGCCAGCAGTGAGGTCGTATCGGGGCACACTGAAGCTTTCTTT. The chain couples TRBV2 to TRBJ1-1, with D perhaps TRBD1 (5 bases). The CDR3 runs 15 residues. From germline, CDR1 is SNHLY and CDR2 FYNNEI. Trimming shortened V by 3 bases and J by 3 bases, and 14 bases separated the two germline ends.

The CDR3 DNA is TGTGCCACCTCGAGACAGGGGACTAGCACAGATACGCAGTATTTT. Protein sequence: CATSRQGTSTDTQYF. This chain links TRBV27 with TRBJ2-3; 8 nucleotides agree with TRBD1. Germline CDR1 MNHEY, CDR2 SMNVEV (reference sequence). V dropped 10 bases and J dropped 0; count of bases not matched to a gene: 9. The CDR3 contains 15 residues.

The V call is TRBV2, the J call TRBJ2-1; maybe TRBD1 (6 bases). CDR3 length: 13 amino acids. The V gene lost 4 bases and the J gene lost 4 bases, with 8 bases spanning the gap. CDR1 SNHLY and CDR2 FYNNEI come from the germline V gene. CDR3 amino acids: CASSGRGYNEQFF. The CDR3 DNA reads TGTGCCAGCAGTGGAAGGGGGTACAATGAGCAGTTCTTC.

This clonotype was seen a few times. The gene calls are TRBV7-2 and TRBJ2-1; TRBD2 aligns across 11 bases. The CDR3 contains 15 residues. Losses at the gene ends were 1 base for V and 7 bases for J; bases not matched to a gene: 3. In germline, CDR1 is SGHTA, CDR2 FQGNSA. CDR3 coding DNA: TGTGCCAGCAGCTTAGTGCTAGCGGGAGGTAATGAGCAGTTCTTC. Its translation is CASSLVLAGGNEQFF. The variable domain in full, with the rest retrieved from reference TRBV7-2 and TRBJ2-1, is GAGVSQSPSNKVTEKGKDVELRCDPISGHTALYWYRQSLGQGLEFLIYFQGNSAPDKSGLPSDRFSAERTGGSVSTLTIQRTQQEDSAVYLCASSLVLAGGNEQFFGPGTRLTVL.

The chain carries TRBV3-1 and TRBJ2-2; D possibly matches TRBD1 or TRBD2 (5 bases each). The CDR3 has 16 residues. V dropped 0 bases and J dropped 8 bases, with 16 bases sitting between them. The germline V gene has CDR1 LGHDT and CDR2 YNNKEL (reference sequence). CDR3 residues: CASSQERDLTGGELFF. CDR3 DNA sequence: TGTGCCAGCAGCCAAGAGAGGGACCTTACGGGGGGGGAGCTGTTTTTT.

This clonotype showed up just a few times. The J gene is TRBJ1-1, the V gene TRBV29-1; D is undetermined. The CDR3 length is 11 residues. V was trimmed by 1 base and J by 5 bases, leaving 5 bases between them. Germline V gene data show CDR1 as SQVTM and CDR2 as ANQGSEA. CDR3 bases: TGCAGCGTTGAAGGGCTGACTGAAGCTTTCTTT. Translating it yields CSVEGLTEAFF.

The chain joins TRBV30 to TRBJ1-2, with D possibly being TRBD1 (6 bases). This CDR3 has 15 amino acids. The V and J ends lost 3 bases and 0 bases respectively, with 14 bases between them. Germline lookup yields CDR1 GTSNPN and CDR2 SVGIG (reference sequence). The CDR3 coding sequence is TGTGCCTGGAGATCGCAGGGGACTACTAACTATGGCTACACCTTC. This codes for CAWRSQGTTNYGYTF.

The table lists this clonotype with a few counts. The chain carries TRBV5-1 and TRBJ2-1; D not certain. The germline V and J ends were trimmed by 0 bases and 0 bases, with 10 bases remaining between them. The germline V gene has CDR1 SGHRS and CDR2 YFSETQ. The CDR3 is 16 amino acids. The CDR3 nucleotides read TGCGCCAGCAGCTTGGAGGCTCCAAGCTCCTACAATGAGCAGTTCTTC. It encodes CASSLEAPSSYNEQFF.

There are a few counts of this clonotype. The chain combines TRBV2 with TRBJ2-2, with a weak D call TRBD1 (5 bases). The CDR3 is 15 residues long. Trimming cost V 5 bases and J 0 bases, with 10 bases left between them. The germline V gene encodes CDR1 SNHLY and CDR2 FYNNEI. In DNA form, the CDR3 reads TGTGCCAGCAGTCGAAGACAGTCGAACACCGGGGAGCTGTTTTTT. It encodes CASSRRQSNTGELFF.

This clonotype appeared a few times. For the CDR3, the DNA is TGTGCCGCGTCTAGCGGGCTGAGCACAGATACGCAGTATTTT. As protein: CAASSGLSTDTQYF. The chain combines TRBV6-1 with TRBJ2-3; 8 bases line up with TRBD2. This CDR3 is built from 14 residues. V gave up 11 bases and J gave up 0 bases; unmatched junction bases: 7. In germline, CDR1 is MNHNS, CDR2 SASEGT.

This chain links TRBV7-2 with TRBJ2-1, with a possible D match to TRBD2 (5 bases). With 0 bases removed from V and 6 bases from J, the gap between germline ends came to 9 bases. Germline assignment: CDR1 SGHTA and CDR2 FQGNSA. This CDR3 comprises 14 residues. In nucleotides, the CDR3 is TGTGCCAGCAGCTTAGCGGAGGCTTCCAATGAGCAGTTCTTC. It specifies CASSLAEASNEQFF.